A few counts support the clone carrying this T cell receptor (beta chain). Antigen: not known. At one of its ends the junction is not consistent with the germline gene, which may arise from a read error. These data are taken from a study of beta chain features in type 1 diabetes. For the study at large: Healthy donors and patients showed comparable age, gender and cell yields.

Reverse transcribing all isolated RNA meant expressed TCRB transcripts were sequenced. The table came from immunoSEQ multiplex PCR; TCRdb's copy has only in-frame clones and leaves some out. The profile shows some 150,000 clones, roughly 10% of them singletons. General observations from the study: Type 1 diabetes patients had TCRB CDR3s that were shorter (moderately but significantly so) in all four CD4+ subsets. In these data, an HLA type influence on TCRB rearrangement remained unresolved. Patients' naive, central memory and regulatory TCRB repertoires appeared more alike than those of healthy donors.

Looked up from germline, CDR1 is MNHEY and CDR2 is SVGAGI. The CDR3 is 15 residues long. The source of this sequence is a young man in good health. Input material: central memory CD4+ T cells from blood. The chain combines TRBV6-5 with TRBJ1-4; no definite D call. The CDR3 loop is CASSYTGPPKEKLFF. The CDR3 region has the DNA TGTGCCAGCAGTTACACCGGACCTCCTAAGGAAAAACTGTTTTTT.